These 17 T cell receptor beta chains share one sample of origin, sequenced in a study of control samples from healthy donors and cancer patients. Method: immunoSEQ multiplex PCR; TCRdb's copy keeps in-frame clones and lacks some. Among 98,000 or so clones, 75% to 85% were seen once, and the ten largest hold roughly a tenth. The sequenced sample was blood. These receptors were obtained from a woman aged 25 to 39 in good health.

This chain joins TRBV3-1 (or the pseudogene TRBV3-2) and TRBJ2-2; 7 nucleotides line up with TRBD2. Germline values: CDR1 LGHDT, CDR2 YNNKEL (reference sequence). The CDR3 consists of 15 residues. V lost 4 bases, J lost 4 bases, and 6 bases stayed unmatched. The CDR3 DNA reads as TGTGCCAGCAGCCTGGGGGGGTCGGTCACCGGGGAGCTGTTTTTT. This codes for CASSLGGSVTGELFF.

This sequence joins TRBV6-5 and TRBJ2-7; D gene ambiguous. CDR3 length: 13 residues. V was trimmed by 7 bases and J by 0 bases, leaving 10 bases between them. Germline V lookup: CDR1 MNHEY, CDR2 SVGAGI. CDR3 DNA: TGTGCCAGCACGCAGAGGAGCTCCTACGAGCAGTACTTC. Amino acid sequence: CASTQRSSYEQYF.

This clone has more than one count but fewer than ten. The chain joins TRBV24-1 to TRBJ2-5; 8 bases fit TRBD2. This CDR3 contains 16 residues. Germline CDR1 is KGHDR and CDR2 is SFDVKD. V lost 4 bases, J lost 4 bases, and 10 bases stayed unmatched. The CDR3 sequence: CATSDPAGGGGETQYF. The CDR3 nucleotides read TGTGCCACCAGTGACCCCGCGGGGGGCGGGGGAGAGACCCAGTACTTC.

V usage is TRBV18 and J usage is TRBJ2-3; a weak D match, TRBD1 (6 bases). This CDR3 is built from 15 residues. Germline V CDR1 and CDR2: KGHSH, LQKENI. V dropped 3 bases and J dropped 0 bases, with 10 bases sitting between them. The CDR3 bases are TGTGCCAGCTCACCGAGGCAGGGGAGCACAGATACGCAGTATTTT. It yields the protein CASSPRQGSTDTQYF.

CDR3 bases: TGTGCCGCAGCGCCTGGTCAGGGACTAGGTTCACCCCTCCACTTT. It codes for CAAAPGQGLGSPLHF. V and J are TRBV10-3 and TRBJ1-6, with a tentative D call TRBD1 (5 bases). Germline V gives CDR1 ENHRY, CDR2 SYGVKD. V gave up 11 bases and J gave up 9 bases, with 23 bases separating them. CDR3 length: 15 amino acids.

CDR3 sequence: CASSSDRGRNEQFF. In nucleotides, the CDR3 is TGTGCCAGCAGCTCGGACAGGGGGCGGAATGAGCAGTTCTTC. The chain has TRBV6-5 and TRBJ2-1, with 11 bases aligning to TRBD1. The CDR3 covers 14 residues. Losses at the gene ends were 6 bases for V and 7 bases for J; bases not matched to a gene: 5. Germline-derived CDR1 and CDR2 are MNHEY and SVGAGI.

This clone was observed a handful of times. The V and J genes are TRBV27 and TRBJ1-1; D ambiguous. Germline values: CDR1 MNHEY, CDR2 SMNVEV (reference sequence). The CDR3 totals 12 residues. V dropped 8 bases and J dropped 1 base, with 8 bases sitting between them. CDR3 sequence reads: CASRERNTEAFF. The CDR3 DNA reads TGTGCCAGCCGGGAGCGGAACACTGAAGCTTTCTTT.

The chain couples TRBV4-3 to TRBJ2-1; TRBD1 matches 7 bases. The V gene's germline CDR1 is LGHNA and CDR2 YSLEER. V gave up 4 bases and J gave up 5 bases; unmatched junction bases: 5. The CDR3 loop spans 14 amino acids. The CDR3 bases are TGCGCCAGCAGCCCCGGGACAGCAAACAATGAGCAGTTCTTC. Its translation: CASSPGTANNEQFF.

As DNA, the CDR3 is TGTGCCAGCTCCAGGGACTCAGCTAACTATGGCTACACCTTC. As protein: CASSRDSANYGYTF. This chain connects TRBV18 to TRBJ1-2; D possibly corresponds to TRBD1 (5 bases). Trimming left V 6 bases short and J 0 bases short, with 11 bases between. This CDR3 contains 14 residues. Germline V CDR1 and CDR2: KGHSH, LQKENI.

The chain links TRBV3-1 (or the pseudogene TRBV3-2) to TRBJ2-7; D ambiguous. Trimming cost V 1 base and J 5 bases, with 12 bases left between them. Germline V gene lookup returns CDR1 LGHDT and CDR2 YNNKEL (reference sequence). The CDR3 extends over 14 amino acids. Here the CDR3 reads CASSQVAGPNEQYF. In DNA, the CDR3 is TGTGCCAGCAGCCAAGTTGCTGGTCCCAACGAGCAGTACTTC.

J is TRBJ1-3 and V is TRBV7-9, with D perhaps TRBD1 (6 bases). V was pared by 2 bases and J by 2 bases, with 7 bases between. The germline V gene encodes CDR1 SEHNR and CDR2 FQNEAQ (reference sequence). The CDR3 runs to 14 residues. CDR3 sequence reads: CASSLSGAGNTIYF. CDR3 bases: TGTGCCAGCAGCTTATCAGGGGCTGGAAACACCATATATTTT.

The CDR3 region has the DNA TGTGCCAGTAGTCCCCCCCCGGACAGCCCCTACGAGCAGTACTTC. Translated: CASSPPPDSPYEQYF. The rearrangement links TRBV19 to TRBJ2-7; weak D call: TRBD1 (6 bases). Trimming shortened V by 5 bases and J by 2 bases, and 16 bases separated the two germline ends. CDR1 and CDR2 (germline): LNHDA, SQIVND (reference sequence). This CDR3 contains 15 residues.

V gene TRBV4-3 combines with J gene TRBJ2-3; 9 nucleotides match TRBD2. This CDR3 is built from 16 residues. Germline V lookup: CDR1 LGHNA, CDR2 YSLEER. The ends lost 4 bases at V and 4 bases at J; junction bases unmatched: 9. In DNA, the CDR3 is TGCGCCAGCAGCCCTCAGGGCGGGGGGGCCGCAGATACGCAGTATTTT. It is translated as CASSPQGGGAADTQYF.

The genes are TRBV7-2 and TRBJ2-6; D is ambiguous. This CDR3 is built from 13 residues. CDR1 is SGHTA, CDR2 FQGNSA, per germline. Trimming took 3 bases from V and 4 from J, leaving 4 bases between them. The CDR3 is CASSFRGANVLTF. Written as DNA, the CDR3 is TGTGCCAGCAGCTTCAGAGGGGCCAACGTCCTGACTTTC. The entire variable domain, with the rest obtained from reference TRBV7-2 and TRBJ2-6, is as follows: GAGVSQSPSNKVTEKGKDVELRCDPISGHTALYWYRQSLGQGLEFLIYFQGNSAPDKSGLPSDRFSAERTGGSVSTLTIQRTQQEDSAVYLCASSFRGANVLTFGAGSRLTVL.

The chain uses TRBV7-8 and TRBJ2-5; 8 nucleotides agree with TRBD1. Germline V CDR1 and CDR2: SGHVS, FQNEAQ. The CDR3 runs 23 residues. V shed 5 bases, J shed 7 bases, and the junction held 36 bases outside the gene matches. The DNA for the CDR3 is TGTGCCAGCAGCCGCAACCCGCCCGGGACAGGCGAACGTTACCTGGGGGGCCGGGGGACCCAGTACTTC. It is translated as CASSRNPPGTGERYLGGRGTQYF.

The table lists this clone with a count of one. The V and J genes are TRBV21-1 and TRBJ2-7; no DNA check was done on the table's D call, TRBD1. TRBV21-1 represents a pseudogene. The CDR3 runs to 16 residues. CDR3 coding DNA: TGTGCCAGCAGCAAACCTAACAGGGAACCTTACTACGAGCAGTACTTC. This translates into CASSKPNREPYYEQYF.

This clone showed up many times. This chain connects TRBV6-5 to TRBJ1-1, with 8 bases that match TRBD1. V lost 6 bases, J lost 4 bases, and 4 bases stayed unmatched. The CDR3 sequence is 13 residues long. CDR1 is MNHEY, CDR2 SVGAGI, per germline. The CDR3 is CASRTGQGTEAFF. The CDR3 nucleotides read TGTGCCAGCAGGACTGGACAGGGCACTGAAGCTTTCTTT.